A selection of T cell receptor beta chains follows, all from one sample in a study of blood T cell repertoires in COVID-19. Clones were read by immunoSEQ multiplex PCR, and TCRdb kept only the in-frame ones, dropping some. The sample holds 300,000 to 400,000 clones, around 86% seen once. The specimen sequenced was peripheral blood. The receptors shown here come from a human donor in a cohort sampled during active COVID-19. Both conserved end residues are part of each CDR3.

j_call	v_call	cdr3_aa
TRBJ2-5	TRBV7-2	CASSLQAGGLETQYF
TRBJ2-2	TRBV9	CASSSGLAGGPFIGELFF
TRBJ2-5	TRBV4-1	CASSQGQGGVRERTQYF
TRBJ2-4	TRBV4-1	CASSHILRGAAKNIQYF
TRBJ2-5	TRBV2	CASSVGSGRGETQYF
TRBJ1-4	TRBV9	CASSVGKGRNNEKLFF
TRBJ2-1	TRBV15	CATSRPLLAGLYNEQFF
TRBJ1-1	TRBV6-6	CASSYSRVGTEAFF
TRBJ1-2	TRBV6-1	CASSEFTTGYYGYTF
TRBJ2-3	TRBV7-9	CASSLVGGVKEGDTQYF
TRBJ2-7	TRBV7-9	CASSLNRDSHYEQYF
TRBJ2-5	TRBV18	CASSPAGGQETQYF
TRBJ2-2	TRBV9	CARSVGGGGTGELFF
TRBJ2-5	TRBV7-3	CASSLSGPGAGGSFQYF
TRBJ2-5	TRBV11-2	CASSLDRDTSETQYF
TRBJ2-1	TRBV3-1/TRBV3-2	CASSLLSGSPGNEQFF
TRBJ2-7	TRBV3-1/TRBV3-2	CASSQRGAGVDEQYF
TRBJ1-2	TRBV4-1	CASSHAPSEYGYTF
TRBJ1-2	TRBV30	CAYATGVRYGYTF
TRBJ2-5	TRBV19	CASSTPGTGTETQYF
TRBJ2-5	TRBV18	CASSSDRAETQYF
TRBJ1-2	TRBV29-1	CSVASPGDYGYTF
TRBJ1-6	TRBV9	CASSALDREVSYNSPLHF
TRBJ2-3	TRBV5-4	CASSSAGFFTTDTQYF
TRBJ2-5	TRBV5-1	CASSLEGLAEETQYF
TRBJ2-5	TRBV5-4	CASSLGLAGGVETQYF
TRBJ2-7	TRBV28	CASSQPAREQGEQYF
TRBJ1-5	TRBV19	CASSVWTGGLTQPQHF